These T cell receptor beta chains were read from a single sample in a study of T cell responses to AZD1222 COVID-19 vaccine. The repertoire was sequenced with immunoSEQ multiplex PCR; TCRdb's copy has only in-frame clones and lacks some. This table holds 90,000 to 120,000 clones, around 94% found once. This specimen was peripheral blood, taken on day 0 of AZD1222 vaccination. Every receptor here comes from an adult in good health. Both conserved end residues are part of each CDR3. The order of the fields is D gene, clone size, J gene, V gene, CDR3 DNA, CDR3 protein. A D gene is named only where the DNA matches it firmly. Expanded clones are given a class, and other clones once, few, many or no size at all.

D: NA; size: NA; J: TRBJ1-1; V: TRBV4-3; DNA: TGCGCCAGCAGCCCCCACGAAGGCGGGAACACTGAAGCTTTCTTT; CDR3: CASSPHEGGNTEAFF
D: TRBD2; size: NA; J: TRBJ2-3; V: TRBV30; DNA: TGTGCCTGGAGTGATTCCGGGACTAGCGGGAGGGCGTTTGATACGCAGTATTTT; CDR3: CAWSDSGTSGRAFDTQYF
D: NA; size: NA; J: TRBJ1-6; V: TRBV18; DNA: TGTGCCAGCTCACCACCGGGGAGCGGTTCACCCCTCCACTTT; CDR3: CASSPPGSGSPLHF
D: TRBD1; size: NA; J: TRBJ1-1; V: TRBV11-3; DNA: TGTGCCAGCAGCTTACTTACCGGACAGGGGGAAACTGAAGCTTTCTTT; CDR3: CASSLLTGQGETEAFF
D: TRBD1; size: NA; J: TRBJ1-6; V: TRBV5-1; DNA: TGCGCCAGCAGCTTGGGACAGGGTTCTAATTCACCCCTCCACTTT; CDR3: CASSLGQGSNSPLHF
D: NA; size: NA; J: TRBJ2-7; V: TRBV9; DNA: TGTGCCAGCAGCCCCCCGGGCCTCAAGGACGAGCAGTACTTC; CDR3: CASSPPGLKDEQYF
D: NA; size: once; J: TRBJ1-1; V: TRBV9; DNA: TGTGCCAGCAGCGTAGAGGAACAGACTAAAGCTTTCTTT; CDR3: CASSVEEQTKAFF
D: NA; size: once; J: TRBJ1-3; V: TRBV7-2; DNA: TGTGCCAGCAGCTTACAGGGACTCTCTGGAAACACCATATATTTT; CDR3: CASSLQGLSGNTIYF
D: NA; size: NA; J: TRBJ1-1; V: TRBV18; DNA: TGTGCCAGCTCACCAGGCATGAACACTGAAGCTTTCTTT; CDR3: CASSPGMNTEAFF
D: NA; size: NA; J: TRBJ2-7; V: TRBV28; DNA: TGTGCCAGCACCAGACAATACGAGCAGTACTTC; CDR3: CASTRQYEQYF
D: NA; size: NA; J: TRBJ1-3; V: TRBV13; DNA: TGTGCCACCACTCCGAAACGAAACACCATATATTTT; CDR3: CATTPKRNTIYF
D: TRBD1; size: NA; J: TRBJ1-2; V: TRBV30; DNA: TGTGCCTGGAGCCTAGACAGGGGTGAATCCGGCTACACCTTC; CDR3: CAWSLDRGESGYTF
D: NA; size: NA; J: TRBJ1-1; V: TRBV2; DNA: TGTGCCAGCAGCACGGCAGATGAAGCTTTCTTT; CDR3: CASSTADEAFF
D: NA; size: NA; J: TRBJ2-1; V: TRBV27; DNA: TGTGCCAGCAGTGGGGGCTACTACAATGAGCAGTTCTTC; CDR3: CASSGGYYNEQFF
D: NA; size: NA; J: TRBJ1-5; V: TRBV5-6; DNA: TGTGCCAGCAGCTTGGCCAGGGGTGTGGATCAGCCCCAGCATTTT; CDR3: CASSLARGVDQPQHF
D: TRBD1; size: NA; J: TRBJ1-3; V: TRBV9; DNA: TGTGCCAGCAGCTTGGGACAGGACCCCCCTGGAAACACCATATATTTT; CDR3: CASSLGQDPPGNTIYF
D: NA; size: NA; J: TRBJ2-2; V: TRBV11-2; DNA: TGTGCCAGCAGCAGCAGGGGGGAGAACACCGGGGAGCTGTTTTTT; CDR3: CASSSRGENTGELFF
D: NA; size: NA; J: TRBJ2-3; V: TRBV19; DNA: TGTGCCAGTAGTGCAGGGGTTTTCGGCACAGATACGCAGTATTTT; CDR3: CASSAGVFGTDTQYF
D: NA; size: NA; J: TRBJ1-1; V: TRBV7-8; DNA: TGTGCCAGCAGCTTAGGTTATTACACTGAAGCTTTCTTT; CDR3: CASSLGYYTEAFF
D: NA; size: NA; J: TRBJ1-6; V: TRBV4-1; DNA: TGCGCCAGCAGCCAAGATCCGGGACATGGGACTAGCTCCTATAATTCACCCCTCCACTTT; CDR3: CASSQDPGHGTSSYNSPLHF
D: NA; size: once; J: TRBJ1-5; V: TRBV19; DNA: TGTGCCAGTAGCCCACCTATCAACAGGGACAATCAGCCCCAGCATTTT; CDR3: CASSPPINRDNQPQHF
D: NA; size: once; J: TRBJ1-1; V: TRBV7-9; DNA: TGTGCCAGCAGCCCTACCCTCGGTGGAAGGCTGACTGAAGCTTTCTTT; CDR3: CASSPTLGGRLTEAFF
D: NA; size: NA; J: TRBJ2-5; V: TRBV30; DNA: TGTGCTTTCAAGCGGACTCAAGAGACCCAGTACTTC; CDR3: CAFKRTQETQYF
D: TRBD1; size: NA; J: TRBJ1-5; V: TRBV9; DNA: TGTGCCAGCAGCGAGACAGGGGTAGAGAGTCAGCCCCAGCATTTT; CDR3: CASSETGVESQPQHF
D: TRBD1; size: NA; J: TRBJ2-3; V: TRBV12-5; DNA: TGTGCTAGTGGTTTGATAACAGGGGATGATACGCAGTATTTT; CDR3: CASGLITGDDTQYF
D: NA; size: NA; J: TRBJ2-5; V: TRBV4-1; DNA: TGCGCCAGCAGCCAAGGTCAAAGGCGGATATTAGGACAAGAGACCCAGTACTTC; CDR3: CASSQGQRRILGQETQYF
D: NA; size: NA; J: TRBJ1-4; V: TRBV5-8; DNA: TGTGCCAGCAGCTTCAGGCAGGGCGGTGAAAAACTGTTTTTT; CDR3: CASSFRQGGEKLFF
D: TRBD2; size: NA; J: TRBJ2-5; V: TRBV7-8; DNA: TGTGCCAGCAGCTCGACTCAAGGGACTATCGAGACCCAGTACTTC; CDR3: CASSSTQGTIETQYF
D: TRBD2; size: NA; J: TRBJ2-5; V: TRBV6-5; DNA: TGTGCCAGCGGAGTGTACGGGGGGGTTTCGGGGACCCAGTACTTC; CDR3: CASGVYGGVSGTQYF
D: NA; size: NA; J: TRBJ2-1; V: TRBV19; DNA: TGTGCCAGTAGTATCTTGGAGGGGGTCGATGAGCAGTTCTTC; CDR3: CASSILEGVDEQFF
D: NA; size: NA; J: TRBJ1-2; V: TRBV19; DNA: TGTGCCAGTAGTATTACGGAAAACTATGGCTACACCTTC; CDR3: CASSITENYGYTF
D: NA; size: NA; J: TRBJ2-7; V: TRBV6-5; DNA: TGTGCCAGCAGTTATATGGATAGAGGGTACGAGCAGTACTTC; CDR3: CASSYMDRGYEQYF
D: TRBD1; size: NA; J: TRBJ2-1; V: TRBV11-3; DNA: TGTGCCAGCAGCACCCGACAGGGTACGGGCGAGCAGTTCTTC; CDR3: CASSTRQGTGEQFF
D: NA; size: once; J: TRBJ2-4; V: TRBV5-4; DNA: TGTGCCAGCAGCCCCGGGGGCACATCTAGAAAAAACATTCAGTACTTC; CDR3: CASSPGGTSRKNIQYF
D: TRBD2; size: NA; J: TRBJ2-2; V: TRBV7-9; DNA: TGTGCCAGCAGCTTAGTTGCTAGCGGGAGGTGGCTCACCGGGGAGCTGTTTTTT; CDR3: CASSLVASGRWLTGELFF
D: NA; size: NA; J: TRBJ1-1; V: TRBV15; DNA: TGTGCCACCAGCAGAGATTACGGGAGGAACACTGAAGCTTTCTTT; CDR3: CATSRDYGRNTEAFF
D: NA; size: NA; J: TRBJ1-5; V: TRBV19; DNA: TGTGCCAGCTCGGGGGGGCCAGCATTCGAACAGCCCCAGCATTTT; CDR3: CASSGGPAFEQPQHF
D: NA; size: NA; J: TRBJ2-7; V: TRBV5-6; DNA: TGTGCCAGCAGCTTGGTGGCGAGGAACGAGCAGTACTTC; CDR3: CASSLVARNEQYF